The entry below gives a single T cell receptor (beta chain) sequence along with its context. V trimming: 6 bases; J trimming: 3 bases; junction bases outside the gene matches: 8. CDR1 is SGHVS and CDR2 is FNYEAQ in the germline V gene. The CDR3 extends over 15 amino acids. The entry originates in a study of blood T cell repertoires in COVID-19. Authors' analysis steps: Amplification of reference gene primers provided the estimated nucleated cell counts. Here immunoSEQ multiplex PCR was the method, and the copy in TCRdb shows in-frame clones only, minus some. V and J calls plus clone size are reproduced from that table; the DNA served to infer D and trimming. In the table there are nearly 200,000 clones, 80% to 85% of which are singletons.

The origin of this receptor is a human donor in a cohort sampled during active COVID-19. The chain is built from TRBV7-6 and TRBJ2-5, with 9 bases matching TRBD1. Sequencing input: peripheral blood. The CDR3 bases are TGTGCCAGCAGGCCAGGGACAGGGCCCGAAGAGACCCAGTACTTC. Residues: CASRPGTGPEETQYF.